The 8 T cell receptor beta chains in this list originate from one sample, sequenced in a study of identical twins (dated by TCRdb to about 2016). Libraries came from 5' RACE. Sequencing relied on an Illumina HiSeq 2000. Clones were called with MiXCR by TCRdb after fastp trimmed the public reads at Q25, and only in-frame beta chains were retained. Each record represents a unique CDR3 protein, reported with the most common genes and DNA among its rows. The sample yields approximately 410,000 distinct CDR3 sequences; approximately 17% were counted once. The ten largest account for approximately 12% of the sample. The specimen sequenced was naive T cells sorted from blood. The cell subset or site label of this sample denotes: cells isolated with a human naive T-cell isolation kit. The receptors derive from a man in his forties or fifties in good health.

V usage is TRBV5-7 and J usage is TRBJ2-5; TRBD2 matches 8 bases. Being an ORF, TRBV5-7 has a function that is uncertain. After removal of 3 bases from V and 5 bases from J, the junction contained 15 bases not matched to a gene. The CDR3 loop spans 17 amino acids. The CDR3 protein is CASSCLLLSGGKETQYF. CDR3 coding DNA: TGTGCCAGCAGCTGTCTGTTGCTCAGCGGGGGCAAGGAGACCCAGTACTTC.

The chain recombines TRBV28 with TRBJ2-5, with 7 bases aligning to TRBD2. The ends lost 5 bases at V and 5 bases at J; junction bases unmatched: 5. Germline V gene data show CDR1 as MDHEN and CDR2 as SYDVKM. CDR3 length: 13 residues. CDR3 DNA sequence: TGTGCCAGCAGTCACCCAGCGGGGGAGACCCAGTACTTC. It is translated as CASSHPAGETQYF.

Ten or more counts support this clonotype. The rearrangement links TRBV6-7 to TRBJ2-1; TRBD1 matches 8 bases. Being an ORF, TRBV6-7 has a function that is uncertain. The CDR3 extends over 16 amino acids. J lost 5 bases, V lost 5 bases, and 11 bases had no gene match. The chain's CDR3 is CASSPAGAGQDNEQFF. The CDR3 nucleotides read TGTGCCAGCAGTCCAGCAGGGGCGGGACAGGACAATGAGCAGTTCTTC.

This clonotype was seen ten or more times. This chain connects TRBV2 to TRBJ2-7; D is unclear. Trimming pared 7 bases from V and 3 bases from J, leaving 16 bases between. CDR3 length: 14 residues. In germline, CDR1 is SNHLY, CDR2 FYNNEI. CDR3 nucleotide sequence: TGTGCCAGCAACACCGGGTCAACAAACTACGAGCAGTACTTC. Translation gives CASNTGSTNYEQYF.

The sample holds one count of this clonotype. The CDR3 region has the DNA TGTGCCAGTAGTTCCGGGACTAGCGGTTACACAGATACGCAGTATTTT. The encoded protein is CASSSGTSGYTDTQYF. V is TRBV19 and J is TRBJ2-3; TRBD2 aligns across 11 bases. CDR1 LNHDA and CDR2 SQIVND come from the germline V gene (reference sequence). CDR3 length: 16 amino acids. V lost 5 bases, J lost 2 bases, and 6 bases stayed unmatched.

Points on this clonotype: An end of the junction differs from the germline gene, which may be a read error. This chain uses TRBV5-1 with TRBJ2-7; D perhaps matches TRBD2 (6 bases). The CDR3 is 17 amino acids. Germline CDR1 is SGHRS and CDR2 is YFSETQ. CDR3 nucleotide sequence: TGCGCCAGCGGCTTGGGACCGGCTAGGGACTTCACCTACGAGCAGTACTTC. Translation: CASGLGPARDFTYEQYF.

The rearrangement joins TRBV29-1 to TRBJ1-2; D is undetermined. The CDR3 is 12 residues long. Trimming pared 6 bases from V and 4 bases from J, leaving 12 bases between. CDR1 and CDR2 from the germline V gene are SQVTM and ANQGSEA. For the CDR3, the DNA is TGCAGCGTCCCTGAGGGCGGCTATGGCTACACCTTC. Translating gives CSVPEGGYGYTF.

The CDR3 is CASSTGRFNSNQPQHF. In DNA form, the CDR3 reads TGTGCCAGTAGTACTGGACGTTTTAATAGCAATCAGCCCCAGCATTTT. This rearrangement joins TRBV19 to TRBJ1-5; D unresolved. The CDR3 consists of 16 residues. V lost 4 bases to trimming and J lost 0 bases, with 13 bases between them. CDR1 and CDR2 (germline): LNHDA, SQIVND (reference sequence). The entire variable domain, with the rest obtained from reference TRBV19 and TRBJ1-5, is as follows: DGGITQSPKYLFRKEGQNVTLSCEQNLNHDAMYWYRQDPGQGLRLIYYSQIVNDFQKGDIAEGYSVSREKKESFPLTVTSAQKNPTAFYLCASSTGRFNSNQPQHFGDGTRLSIL.